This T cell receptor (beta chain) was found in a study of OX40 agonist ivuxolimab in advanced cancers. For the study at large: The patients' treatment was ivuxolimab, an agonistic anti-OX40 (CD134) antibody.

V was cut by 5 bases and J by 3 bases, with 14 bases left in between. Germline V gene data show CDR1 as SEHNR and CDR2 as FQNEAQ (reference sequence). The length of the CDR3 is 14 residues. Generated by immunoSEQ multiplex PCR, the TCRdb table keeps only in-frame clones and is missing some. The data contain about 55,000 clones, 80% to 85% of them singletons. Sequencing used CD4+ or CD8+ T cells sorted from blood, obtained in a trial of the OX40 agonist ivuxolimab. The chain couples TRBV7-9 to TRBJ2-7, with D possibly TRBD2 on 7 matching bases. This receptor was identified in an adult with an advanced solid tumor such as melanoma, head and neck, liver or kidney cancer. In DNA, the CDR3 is TGTGCCAGCAGCCCCCGGGGGGCCTACTACGAGCAGTACTTC. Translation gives CASSPRGAYYEQYF. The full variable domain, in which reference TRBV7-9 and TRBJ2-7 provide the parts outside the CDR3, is DTGVSQNPRHKITKRGQNVTFRCDPISEHNRLYWYRQTLGQGPEFLTYFQNEAQLEKSRLLSDRFSAERPKGSFSTLEIQRTEQGDSAMYLCASSPRGAYYEQYFGPGTRLTVT.